Included here is one T cell receptor beta chain sequence, with context. This clonotype was observed at least ten times. This receptor's antigen is unknown. Within one base of it there is no much larger clone, and no base qualities were kept. This specimen belongs to a study of blood T cells in healthy people across ages (dated by TCRdb to the mid-2010s). As for the study more broadly: In model experiments, template switching captured about one uniquely barcoded TCR beta cDNA molecule for every two T cells. To avoid experimental bias, donors of different ages were randomly spread across the sequencing lanes. The donors were divided into four age groups: young (average about 15 years), middle-aged (around 41), aged (approximately 62) and long-lived (82). Using the same blood draw, the study looked at two additional independent replicas of 1 million unique cDNA reads for two donors, one aged 18 to 29 and the other aged 80 or older. The study measured age-related changes in TCR beta repertoire diversity using deep sequencing normalized with unique cDNA molecular identifiers.

Systemically healthy Caucasian individuals from Russia, some 36 in total and aged about 6 to 100 years, were included as donors. Each donor gave around 9 milliliters of peripheral blood, collected into EDTA-treated Vacutainer tubes. Ficoll-Paque density-gradient centrifugation was used to isolate PBMCs, with at least 7 million per sample. Trizol reagent was used to extract total RNA from PBMCs, with at least 5 micrograms per sample. For every donor, an aliquot of PBMCs went through flow cytometry to measure the percentages of naive CD45RAhigh/CD27high T cells. V is clipped by 3 bases and J by 6 bases, and the sequence between their germline boundaries is 15 bases long. Measured from the cysteine to the phenylalanine, the CDR3 is 14 residues long. Only the CDR3 part of the read is kept: 42 bases, read in frame from the first base. Via the germline V gene (reference sequence), CDR1 is DFQATT and CDR2 SNEGSKA.

Libraries were built with 5' RACE. The listed sequencing device is Illumina HiSeq 2500. A second PCR of about 6 to 12 cycles was run with a J-beta primer mix and a sample-barcoded 5' primer. A unique molecular identifier was introduced onto each TCR beta cDNA molecule by a template-switch 5' adaptor carrying 12 random nucleotides. Each sample yielded at least 2.5 million CDR3-containing paired-end reads. All of the RNA was converted into first-strand cDNA using the Mint cDNA synthesis kit, with a TRBC-specific oligonucleotide serving as the primer. Following uracil-DNA glycosylase treatment, all cDNA underwent a first 18-cycle PCR with the universal primers M1SS and BC2_uni_R. As for the original processing: For normalization, 1 million high-quality reads, each with a distinct molecular identifier, were randomly selected from each sample. Reads sharing molecular identifiers were discarded rather than binned into consensus sequences. MiTCR, run with a Q25 quality threshold and the strictest error-elimination algorithm, handled CDR3 identification, clonotype clustering and error correction. Lower-bound total TCR beta diversity was estimated with a nonparametric unseen species model using Euler transformation. TCRdb redid the processing of the public reads, applying fastp at Q25 and MiXCR, and retained in-frame beta chains. Identical CDR3 protein sequences are pooled into one entry, listed with their most common genes and DNA. The V and J calls reflect TCRdb's pipeline rather than the authors' work. The table for this sample lists about 800,000 distinct CDR3 sequences; 46% of them were counted only once. 15% to 20% of the sample belongs to the ten largest clones.

Study-wide findings and limitations: Estimates of total diversity based on one million sequenced T cells were regarded as lower bounds and as underestimates. Observed TCR beta diversity per million T cells fell roughly linearly with age, and a significant reduction was already apparent by age about 36. The long-lived group showed more naive CD4+ T cells, fewer expanded clones and increased TCR diversity than the aged group, suggesting age selection. Because profiling used bulk unsorted PBMCs, naive and antigen-experienced compartments could not be compared conclusively. Because the CMV infection status of the donors was unknown, age-related changes in expanded clonotypes may potentially have been confounded. There was a strong correlation between observed TCR beta diversity and the percentage of naive T cells measured by flow cytometry.

This TCR was sampled from a man older than 75 in good health. The chain is encoded by TRBV20-1 joined to TRBJ2-1; TRBD2 is perhaps the D gene, given 6 matching bases. Sequencing was performed on blood. The CDR3 amino acid sequence is: CSARGPTRTNEQFF. The DNA is TGCAGTGCTAGGGGGCCGACTAGGACCAATGAGCAGTTCTTC.